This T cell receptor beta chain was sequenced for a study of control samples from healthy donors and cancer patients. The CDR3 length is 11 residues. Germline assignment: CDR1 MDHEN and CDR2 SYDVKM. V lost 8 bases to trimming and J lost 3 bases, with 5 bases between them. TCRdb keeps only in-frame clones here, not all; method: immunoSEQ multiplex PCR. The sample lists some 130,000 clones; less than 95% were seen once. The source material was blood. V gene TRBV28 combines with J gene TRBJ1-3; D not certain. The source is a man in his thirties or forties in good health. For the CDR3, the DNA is TGTGCCAGCTACATTGGAAACACCATATATTTT. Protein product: CASYIGNTIYF.